This TCR beta chain was identified during a study of shared clonotypes between healthy human individuals. Only in-frame clones appear in the TCRdb table, and some are missing; sequencing was by immunoSEQ multiplex PCR. Of 2 million to 2.5 million clones in the sample, 85% to 95% were seen once. Subsets obtained from CD4+ cells comprised CD45RA+ naive and CD45RA-negative memory cells. Sequencing used naive CD4+ T cells from PBMCs. Noted subset: CD45RA+ positively selected. This TCR was sampled from a man younger than 30 in good health. Some clones in this sample may be carry-over from other donors' samples.

The CDR3 DNA reads TGCGCCAGCAGCTTGGTTACTAGCGGGAGTTCCGCAGATACGCAGTATTTT. Residues: CASSLVTSGSSADTQYF. J is TRBJ2-3 and V is TRBV5-1; 11 nucleotides agree with TRBD2. The germline V gene has CDR1 SGHRS and CDR2 YFSETQ. This CDR3 spans 17 amino acids. V gave up 0 bases and J gave up 4 bases; unmatched junction bases: 7.